This is a list of T cell receptor beta chains from one sample in a study of CD8 T cells in Susac syndrome. Each CDR3 protein is one row after TCRdb ran MiXCR on the immunoSEQ multiplex PCR reads. The table has roughly 200,000 distinct CDR3 sequences, approximately 96% seen once; the top ten hold roughly 0.095%. The sample taken for sequencing was CD4+ T cells from PBMCs. These receptors were taken from a human donor with multiple sclerosis. CDR3s include the opening cysteine and the closing phenylalanine or tryptophan. Each record gives: V gene, clone size, D gene, J gene, CDR3 protein, CDR3 DNA. D genes are given only for firm matches. Not every row has a clone size; where given, it reads once, few, many or a size class.

V gene: TRBV29-1
clone size: .
D gene: TRBD1
J gene: TRBJ2-7
CDR3 protein: CSVRGYYEQYF
CDR3 DNA: TGCAGCGTCAGGGGGTATTACGAGCAGTACTTC

V gene: TRBV4-3
clone size: once
D gene: .
J gene: TRBJ2-6
CDR3 protein: CASSTQISGLWANVLTF
CDR3 DNA: TGCGCCAGCAGCACTCAAATCTCCGGTCTCTGGGCCAACGTCCTGACTTTC

V gene: TRBV27
clone size: .
D gene: .
J gene: TRBJ2-3
CDR3 protein: CASSLPRGQPGVDTQYF
CDR3 DNA: TGTGCCAGCAGCCTACCCCGCGGACAGCCGGGAGTAGATACGCAGTATTTT

V gene: TRBV11-3
clone size: .
D gene: .
J gene: TRBJ2-1
CDR3 protein: CASSFGSYNEQFF
CDR3 DNA: TGTGCCAGCAGCTTTGGATCCTACAATGAGCAGTTCTTC

V gene: TRBV13
clone size: .
D gene: .
J gene: TRBJ1-2
CDR3 protein: CASSLYSREGGYTF
CDR3 DNA: TGTGCCAGCAGCTTGTATTCCAGGGAAGGAGGCTACACCTTC

V gene: TRBV6-5
clone size: .
D gene: .
J gene: TRBJ2-7
CDR3 protein: CASSYSRETEQYF
CDR3 DNA: TGTGCCAGCAGTTACTCCCGGGAGACCGAGCAGTACTTC

V gene: TRBV20-1
clone size: .
D gene: .
J gene: TRBJ1-2
CDR3 protein: CSPLRANYGYTF
CDR3 DNA: TGCAGTCCCCTCAGAGCTAACTATGGCTACACCTTC

V gene: TRBV20-1
clone size: once
D gene: .
J gene: TRBJ2-7
CDR3 protein: CSATGSYEQYF
CDR3 DNA: TGCAGTGCTACAGGGTCCTACGAGCAGTACTTC

V gene: TRBV7-9
clone size: .
D gene: .
J gene: TRBJ2-5
CDR3 protein: CASSPMGTTQETQYF
CDR3 DNA: TGTGCCAGCAGCCCCATGGGGACAACCCAAGAGACCCAGTACTTC

V gene: TRBV30
clone size: .
D gene: TRBD1
J gene: TRBJ2-6
CDR3 protein: CALQGSGANVLTF
CDR3 DNA: TGTGCCTTACAGGGGTCAGGGGCCAACGTCCTGACTTTC